This T cell receptor (beta chain) was documented in a study of vaccination and CD4 T cells after COVID-19. Study-wide background: Six males and four females constituted the convalescent cohort, two of whom were Hispanic.

Specified treatment: roughly 11-day PBMC culture with coronavirus spike peptide pools or control peptides (ViraFEST assay). The CDR3 spans 15 residues. Trimming took 5 bases from V and 6 from J; bases not matched to a gene: 11. Germline CDR1 and CDR2: SGHTA and FQGNSA. In regard to this clonotype: The antigen is undetermined.

The assay that was used to sequence DNA from cultured CD4+ T cells was the Oncomine TCR Beta short-read assay. TCRdb ran MiXCR on the PCR reads and lists one entry per CDR3 protein. Among about 17,000 distinct CDR3 sequences listed, roughly 77% were seen once. The rearrangement links TRBV7-2 to TRBJ2-7; TRBD2 matches at 9 bases. Specimen: CD4+ T cells from blood, cultured in vitro. This clonotype was sampled from a human donor who had recovered from COVID-19. CDR3 DNA: TGTGCCAGCAGCCGAGAGGGGCTAGCGGGGCGCGAGCAGTACTTC. Its protein is CASSREGLAGREQYF.